This T cell receptor beta chain was identified in a study of beta chain features in type 1 diabetes. Expressed TCRB transcripts were sequenced after all isolated RNA was converted to cDNA. For naive, central memory and regulatory T cell samples, reads averaged roughly 4 million. Some clones are missing from TCRdb's copy, which holds only in-frame ones; the method was immunoSEQ multiplex PCR. The sample has about 150,000 clones; around 10% are singletons. This clone was counted only a few times. The antigen remains unidentified. This specimen includes other DNA sequences encoding the same CDR3. Notes on the study in general: It was not settled here whether HLA type affects TCRB rearrangement. Moderate yet significant TCRB CDR3 shortening was seen in Type 1 diabetes patients in all four CD4+ subsets. Cells expressing TCR highly could be over-represented by cDNA sequencing.

Trimming stripped 6 bases from V and 1 base from J, with 6 bases between. Germline loops: CDR1 DFQATT, CDR2 SNEGSKA (reference sequence). The CDR3 loop spans 11 amino acids. The rearrangement links TRBV20-1 to TRBJ1-1, with no clear D. Sequenced material: central memory CD4+ T cells from blood. This receptor was identified in a man between 18 and 29 years old in good health. The CDR3 is CSAKGNTEAFF. The CDR3 nucleotides are TGCAGTGCGAAAGGGAACACTGAAGCTTTCTTT.